These T cell receptor beta chains were read from a single sample in a study of OX40 agonist ivuxolimab in advanced cancers. Method: immunoSEQ multiplex PCR; TCRdb's copy keeps in-frame clones and lacks some. In the table there are about 98,000 clones, around 85% of which are singletons. The source was CD4+ or CD8+ T cells sorted from blood, collected in a trial of the OX40 agonist ivuxolimab. Source of these receptors: an adult with an advanced solid tumor such as melanoma, head and neck, liver or kidney cancer. Both conserved end residues are part of each CDR3. Fields, in order: D gene, J gene, clone size, V gene, CDR3 DNA, CDR3 protein. D genes are given only for firm matches. Clone size is shown for a subset of rows, as once, few, many or a class of expanded clone.

TRBD1 TRBJ1-2 - TRBV7-3 TGTGCCAGCAGCCCATCGACAGGGCGAGTAGGTGGCGATGGCTACACCTTC CASSPSTGRVGGDGYTF
- TRBJ2-5 - TRBV7-3 TGTGCCAGCAGCTCCTCAGGAGACCAAGAGACCCAGTACTTC CASSSSGDQETQYF
- TRBJ2-3 - TRBV29-1 TGCAGCGTTGAGTCCCTGATATCTAGCACAGATACGCAGTATTTT CSVESLISSTDTQYF
TRBD1 TRBJ1-1 - TRBV11-3 TGTGCCAGCAGCTTAGGGGGACAGTGGGGCACTGAAGCTTTCTTT CASSLGGQWGTEAFF
- TRBJ1-1 - TRBV9 TGTGCCAGCGGTTCCGGGACAAGAAATGTCGGGACTGAAGCTTTCTTT CASGSGTRNVGTEAFF
- TRBJ1-5 - TRBV27 TGTGCCAGCAGCTATAAGTGGAATCAGCCCCAGCATTTT CASSYKWNQPQHF
- TRBJ1-4 - TRBV27 TGTGCCAGCAGTGCATTACAAGGTCCTAATGAAAAACTGTTTTTT CASSALQGPNEKLFF
- TRBJ1-1 - TRBV7-3 TGTGCCAGCAGCCGGGGGACGAACACTGAAGCTTTCTTT CASSRGTNTEAFF
- TRBJ1-3 - TRBV5-5 TGTGCCAGCAGCTTGGGCAGGGGAGGAAACACCATATATTTT CASSLGRGGNTIYF
- TRBJ1-2 few TRBV19 TGTGCCAGTAGTATTCAGGACAGTTATGGCTACACCTTC CASSIQDSYGYTF
TRBD1 TRBJ1-2 - TRBV13 TGTGCCAGCAGCGCTCGACAGGGCGGGGGCTACACCTTC CASSARQGGGYTF